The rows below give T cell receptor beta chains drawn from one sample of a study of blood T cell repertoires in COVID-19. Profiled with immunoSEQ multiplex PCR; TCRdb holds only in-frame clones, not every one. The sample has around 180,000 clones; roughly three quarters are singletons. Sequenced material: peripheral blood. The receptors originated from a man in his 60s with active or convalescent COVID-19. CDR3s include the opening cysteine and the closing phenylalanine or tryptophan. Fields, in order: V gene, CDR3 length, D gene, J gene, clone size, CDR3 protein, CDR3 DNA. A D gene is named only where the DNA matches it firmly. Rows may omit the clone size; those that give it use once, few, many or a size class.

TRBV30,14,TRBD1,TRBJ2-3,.,CAWREQGSTDTQYF,TGTGCCTGGAGGGAACAGGGGAGCACAGATACGCAGTATTTT
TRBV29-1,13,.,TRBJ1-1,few,CSVMSGMNTEAFF,TGCAGCGTAATGTCAGGCATGAACACTGAAGCTTTCTTT
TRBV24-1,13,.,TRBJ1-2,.,CATSNTDNYGYTF,TGTGCCACCAGTAACACAGACAACTATGGCTACACCTTC
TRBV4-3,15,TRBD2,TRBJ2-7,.,CASSQDRGVWNEQYF,TGCGCCAGCAGCCAAGATCGGGGGGTGTGGAACGAGCAGTACTTC
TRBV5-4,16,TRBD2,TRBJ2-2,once,CASSPRIAGGTGELFF,TGTGCCAGCAGCCCCAGGATAGCGGGAGGGACCGGGGAGCTGTTTTTT
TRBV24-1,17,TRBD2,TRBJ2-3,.,CATSDVGASGSADTQYF,TGTGCCACCAGTGATGTAGGGGCTAGCGGGAGCGCAGATACGCAGTATTTT
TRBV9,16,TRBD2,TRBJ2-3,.,CASSVGGGRSTDTQYF,TGTGCCAGCAGCGTAGGGGGCGGGAGGAGCACAGATACGCAGTATTTT
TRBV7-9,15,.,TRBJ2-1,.,CASSLGVPGFNEQFF,TGTGCCAGCAGCTTAGGGGTACCGGGATTTAATGAGCAGTTCTTC
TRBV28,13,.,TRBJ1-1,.,CASSPPAAQEAFF,TGTGCCAGCAGTCCCCCCGCGGCCCAGGAAGCTTTCTTT
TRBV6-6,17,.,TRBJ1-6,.,CASSQLSRGWNNSPLHF,TGTGCCAGCAGTCAGCTTAGCAGGGGATGGAACAATTCACCCCTCCACTTT
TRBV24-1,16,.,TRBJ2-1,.,CATSDSGGSSYNEQFF,TGTGCCACCAGTGACTCAGGGGGGAGCTCCTACAATGAGCAGTTCTTC
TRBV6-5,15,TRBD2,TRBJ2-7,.,CASSYSSGTSYEQYF,TGTGCCAGCAGTTACTCTAGCGGGACCTCCTACGAGCAGTACTTC
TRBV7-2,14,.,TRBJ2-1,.,CASSLGRDRGEQFF,TGTGCCAGCAGCTTAGGGCGGGATCGGGGTGAGCAGTTCTTC
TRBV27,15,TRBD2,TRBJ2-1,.,CASSRDGTRYNEQFF,TGTGCCAGCAGTCGCGACGGGACTAGGTACAATGAGCAGTTCTTC
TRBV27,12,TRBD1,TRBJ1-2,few,CASRGQGKGYTF,TGTGCCAGCAGGGGACAGGGGAAGGGCTACACCTTC
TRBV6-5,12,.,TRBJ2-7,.,CASTSDTYEQYF,TGTGCCAGCACTAGCGACACCTACGAGCAGTACTTC
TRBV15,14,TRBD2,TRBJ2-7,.,CATSRGTSVDEQYF,TGTGCCACCAGCAGAGGGACTAGCGTCGACGAGCAGTACTTC
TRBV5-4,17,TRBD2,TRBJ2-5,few,CASSVLTSGITGETQYF,TGTGCCAGCAGCGTTTTGACTAGCGGGATTACGGGAGAGACCCAGTACTTC
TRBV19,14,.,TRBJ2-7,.,CASSPLSSTYEQYF,TGTGCCAGTAGTCCTCTTTCCTCTACCTACGAGCAGTACTTC
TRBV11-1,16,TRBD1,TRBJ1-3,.,CASSSGQGNSGNTIYF,TGTGCCAGCAGCTCCGGACAGGGGAACTCTGGAAACACCATATATTTT
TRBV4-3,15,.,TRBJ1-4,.,CASSQESRGGGKLFF,TGCGCCAGCAGCCAGGAGAGCAGGGGCGGTGGAAAACTGTTTTTT
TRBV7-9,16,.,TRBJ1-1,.,CASSLAGGFRDTEAFF,TGTGCCAGCAGCTTAGCTGGAGGGTTCAGGGACACTGAAGCTTTCTTT
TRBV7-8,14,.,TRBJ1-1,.,CASLQGSSSTEAFF,TGTGCCAGCCTACAGGGCTCGTCGAGCACTGAAGCTTTCTTT
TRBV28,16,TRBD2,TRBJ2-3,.,CASSLWAGGSPDTQYF,TGTGCCAGCAGTTTATGGGCGGGAGGGTCTCCAGATACGCAGTATTTT
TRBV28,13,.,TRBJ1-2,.,CASSLGGNYGYTF,TGTGCCAGCAGTTTGGGGGGGAACTATGGCTACACCTTC
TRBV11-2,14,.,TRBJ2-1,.,CASSLDLGSNEQFF,TGTGCCAGCAGCTTAGATCTTGGCAGCAATGAGCAGTTCTTC
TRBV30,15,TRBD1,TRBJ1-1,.,CAWSRPGQLNTEAFF,TGTGCCTGGAGTCGACCGGGACAGCTAAACACTGAAGCTTTCTTT
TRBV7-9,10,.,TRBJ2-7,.,CASSADEQYF,TGTGCCAGCAGCGCGGACGAGCAGTACTTC
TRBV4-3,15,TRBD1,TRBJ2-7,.,CASSQDGRGPYEQYF,TGCGCCAGCAGCCAAGATGGTAGGGGGCCGTACGAGCAGTACTTC
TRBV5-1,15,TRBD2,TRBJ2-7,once,CASSITSGSSYEQYF,TGCGCCAGCAGCATAACTAGCGGGAGCTCCTACGAGCAGTACTTC
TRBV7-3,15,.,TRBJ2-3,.,CASSLSGTSTDTQYF,TGTGCCAGCAGCTTGAGCGGTACTAGCACAGATACGCAGTATTTT
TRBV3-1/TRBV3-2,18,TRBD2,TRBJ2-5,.,CASSLSQHGGFLSETQYF,TGTGCCAGCAGCCTGAGCCAACACGGGGGGTTTTTATCAGAGACCCAGTACTTC